These 20 T cell receptor beta chains originate from one sample sequenced in a study of CD8+ T cells in alopecia areata. As the sequencing template, cDNA was produced by extracting RNA and reverse transcribing it. TCRdb's table, derived via immunoSEQ multiplex PCR, lists solely in-frame clones and lacks some. The sample consists of roughly 150,000 clones, roughly 53% of them appearing once. The starting material was CD4+ T cells sorted from blood, obtained at week 0. These TCRs come from a human donor with alopecia areata.

The rearrangement uses TRBV7-9 and TRBJ1-2; D remains ambiguous. Trimming removed 2 bases from V and 4 bases from J, with 8 bases in between. Germline V gives CDR1 SEHNR, CDR2 FQNEAQ (reference sequence). The CDR3 contains 13 residues. Here the CDR3 reads CASSLRAGYGYTF. DNA for the CDR3: TGTGCCAGCAGCTTAAGGGCGGGCTATGGCTACACCTTC.

The chain combines TRBV7-2 with TRBJ2-2; a possible D gene is TRBD1 (5 bases). The CDR3 is 15 amino acids. The germline gives CDR1 SGHTA, CDR2 FQGNSA. The ends were cut back, 1 base at V and 4 bases at J, with 10 bases in the middle. This CDR3 reads CASSLDGQVTGELFF. The CDR3 nucleotides are TGTGCCAGCAGCTTAGATGGACAAGTCACCGGGGAGCTGTTTTTT.

This clone was seen a single time. The chain uses TRBV6-1 and TRBJ1-2; weak D call: TRBD1 (5 bases). This CDR3 region has 13 residues. V gave up 5 bases and J gave up 7 bases, with 14 bases separating them. Germline V gene data show CDR1 as MNHNS and CDR2 as SASEGT. CDR3 sequence reads: CASSWDRGFGYTF. The CDR3 nucleotides read TGTGCCAGCAGTTGGGACCGGGGGTTTGGCTACACCTTC.

The J gene is TRBJ2-5, the V gene TRBV15; 7 bases agree with TRBD1. The CDR3 spans 14 residues. Trimming cost V 7 bases and J 2 bases; bases outside gene matches: 7. Per the germline V gene, CDR1 is LNHNV and CDR2 is YYDKDF (reference sequence). The CDR3 nucleotides are TGTGCCACCAAGAAGGGACAGAGTCAAGAGACCCAGTACTTC. Protein sequence: CATKKGQSQETQYF.

The chain joins TRBV5-4 to TRBJ1-2, with D possibly matching TRBD1 (5 bases). This CDR3 region has 16 residues. The V end lost 3 bases, the J end lost 4 bases, and 19 bases lay between the germline ends. Germline loops: CDR1 SGHNT, CDR2 YYREEE (reference sequence). CDR3 DNA sequence: TGTGCCAGCAGCTCGGGACCATCCTCTACTTTCTATGGCTACACCTTC. It is translated as CASSSGPSSTFYGYTF.

This clone turned up a few times. The V gene is TRBV30, the J gene TRBJ1-6; TRBD1 aligns across 9 bases. Looked up from germline, CDR1 is GTSNPN and CDR2 is SVGIG (reference sequence). The V segment lost 2 bases and the J segment 7 bases; nucleotides outside the gene matches: 3. There are 14 residues in the CDR3. The CDR3 DNA is TGTGCCTGGAGTCAAGGACAGGGGAATTCACCCCTCCACTTT. Its translation is CAWSQGQGNSPLHF.

This sequence joins TRBV2 and TRBJ2-5; no firm D call. The CDR3 consists of 12 residues. Germline V gene lookup returns CDR1 SNHLY and CDR2 FYNNEI. V was trimmed by 7 bases and J by 4 bases, leaving 10 bases between them. The CDR3 sequence is CASKMEGETQYF. For the CDR3, the DNA is TGTGCCAGCAAAATGGAAGGAGAGACCCAGTACTTC.

This clone appeared a few times. V usage is TRBV14 and J usage is TRBJ2-2, with TRBD1 as a possible D gene (5 bases). Trimming pared 3 bases from V and 4 bases from J, leaving 15 bases between. Germline CDR1 and CDR2: SGHDN and FVKESK. The CDR3 has 16 residues. CDR3: CASSQKGNWVTGELFF. In DNA, the CDR3 is TGTGCCAGCAGCCAGAAGGGGAATTGGGTCACCGGGGAGCTGTTTTTT.

The sample holds a few counts of this clone. The chain links TRBV29-1 to TRBJ2-7; D unresolved. Germline CDR1 reads SQVTM; CDR2 reads ANQGSEA. Trimming removed 5 bases from V and 2 bases from J, with 7 bases in between. This CDR3 is 11 amino acids long. The CDR3 is CSVLDAYEQYF. The CDR3 DNA is TGCAGCGTTTTAGACGCCTACGAGCAGTACTTC.

This chain connects TRBV5-1 to TRBJ2-3; TRBD2 matches at 10 bases. Germline V lookup: CDR1 SGHRS, CDR2 YFSETQ. Unmatched junction bases numbered 9, after V lost 4 bases and J lost 1 base. CDR3 length: 17 residues. The CDR3 loop reads CASSISGTSVRTDTQYF. As DNA, the CDR3 is TGCGCCAGCAGCATATCCGGGACTAGCGTACGCACAGATACGCAGTATTTT.

The rearrangement joins TRBV25-1 to TRBJ1-1; maybe TRBD1 (6 bases). V was pared by 1 base and J by 5 bases, with 11 bases between. This CDR3 has 14 amino acids. CDR1 and CDR2 (germline): MGHDK, SYGVNS. As DNA, the CDR3 is TGTGCCAGCAGTGAATGGACAGACGAGACTGAAGCTTTCTTT. It translates to CASSEWTDETEAFF.

This clone has just a few counts. DNA for the CDR3: TGTGCCAGCAGCCGGTTAGACTGGAACGAGCAGTACTTC. This gives the protein CASSRLDWNEQYF. The chain joins TRBV14 to TRBJ2-7; D unclear. Germline CDR1 SGHDN, CDR2 FVKESK. The CDR3 is made up of 13 amino acids. Deletions cut 4 bases from V and 5 bases from J, with 12 bases between.

The V gene is TRBV10-3, the J gene TRBJ2-3; no clear D gene. V lost 6 bases and J 2 bases, leaving 3 bases between the germline ends. Germline loops: CDR1 ENHRY, CDR2 SYGVKD. This CDR3 contains 11 residues. The CDR3: CAIRNTDTQYF. In DNA, the CDR3 is TGTGCCATCAGGAACACAGATACGCAGTATTTT.

The chain recombines TRBV30 with TRBJ1-1, with D hard to call. V was cut by 5 bases and J by 4 bases, with 11 bases left in between. Germline CDR1 and CDR2: GTSNPN and SVGIG (reference sequence). The CDR3 consists of 12 residues. In nucleotides, the CDR3 is TGTGCCTGGCTGGGTGGGAGCACTGAAGCTTTCTTT. Translated, it gives CAWLGGSTEAFF.

V is TRBV27 and J is TRBJ1-2; 7 bases match TRBD1. Germline V gives CDR1 MNHEY, CDR2 SMNVEV (reference sequence). The CDR3 runs 15 residues. Unmatched junction bases numbered 7, after V lost 2 bases and J lost 4 bases. This CDR3 is CASSLEYRGGYGYTF. CDR3 sequence (DNA): TGTGCCAGCAGTTTAGAGTACAGGGGAGGCTATGGCTACACCTTC.

The chain's CDR3 is CASSKTAQPQHF. The CDR3 DNA sequence: TGTGCCAGCAGCAAGACAGCTCAGCCCCAGCATTTT. The rearrangement uses TRBV6-6 and TRBJ1-5, with D possibly matching TRBD1 (5 bases). Trimming left V 6 bases short and J 6 bases short, with 9 bases between. The CDR3 consists of 12 residues. The germline gives CDR1 MNHNY, CDR2 SVGAGI (reference sequence).

This clone has more than one count but fewer than ten. The chain couples TRBV29-1 to TRBJ1-2; no clear D. V shed 1 base and J shed 2 bases, with 8 bases lying between them. Germline V lookup: CDR1 SQVTM, CDR2 ANQGSEA. This CDR3 comprises 13 residues. The CDR3 DNA follows: TGCAGCGTTGAAGGGGAAAACAACTATGGCTACACCTTC. Its protein is CSVEGENNYGYTF. Filled out from reference TRBV29-1 and TRBJ1-2, the complete variable domain reads SAVISQKPSRDICQRGTSLTIQCQVDSQVTMMFWYRQQPGQSLTLIATANQGSEATYESGFVIDKFPISRPNLTFSTLTVSNMSPEDSSIYLCSVEGENNYGYTFGSGTRLTVV.

The genes are TRBV4-1 and TRBJ2-3; either TRBD1 or TRBD2 may fit D (5 bases each). The V gene lost 3 bases and the J gene lost 5 bases, with 15 bases spanning the gap. The germline CDR1 and CDR2 sequences are MGHRA and YSYEKL. The CDR3 runs 15 residues. Written as DNA, the CDR3 is TGCGCCAGCAGCCACCGACCAGGGACCGAAGATACGCAGTATTTT. The encoded protein is CASSHRPGTEDTQYF.

This chain joins TRBV9 and TRBJ2-1; D is perhaps TRBD1 (5 bases). Trimming removed 3 bases at V and 2 bases at J, with 12 bases between. Germline V gene sequence: CDR1 SGDLS, CDR2 YYNGEE. The CDR3 loop spans 15 amino acids. CDR3 residues: CASSENRQTYNEQFF. CDR3 DNA: TGTGCCAGCAGCGAAAATAGACAGACCTACAATGAGCAGTTCTTC.

This clone was counted a few times. The rearrangement joins TRBV9 to TRBJ1-2; TRBD1 is a possible D gene (6 bases). The V gene lost 0 bases and the J gene lost 3 bases, with 12 bases spanning the gap. In germline, CDR1 is SGDLS, CDR2 YYNGEE. The CDR3 is 15 residues long. CDR3: CASSVEDSPYYGYTF. In DNA, the CDR3 is TGTGCCAGCAGCGTAGAGGACAGTCCTTACTATGGCTACACCTTC.